In its sample, the clone carrying this T cell receptor beta chain was seen many times. This entry belongs to a study of T cells in Graves' hyperthyroidism and ophthalmopathy. V gave up 5 bases and J gave up 3 bases, with 16 bases separating them. The CDR3 has 15 amino acids. RNA transcripts served as the template for amplifying TCR beta CDR3 regions. Researchers ran a first-round RT-PCR on the TCR CDR3 using the HTBI primer set. MiXCR was run by TCRdb on the multiplex PCR reads, yielding one entry per CDR3 protein. The sample consists of approximately 610,000 distinct CDR3 sequences, 14% to 15% of them appearing once.

The J gene is TRBJ2-5, the V gene TRBV12-3 or TRBV12-4, with D perhaps being TRBD1 or TRBD2 (5 bases each). Sequences were obtained from blood. The receptor was derived from a woman aged 40 to 50 with Graves' ophthalmopathy. CDR3 nucleotide sequence: TGTGCCAGCAGTCAGGGACCGTACTCCAAAGAGACCCAGTACTTC. This translates into CASSQGPYSKETQYF.